What follows are 14 T cell receptor beta chains derived from one specimen sequenced in a study of blood T cell repertoires in COVID-19. TCRdb's table, derived via immunoSEQ multiplex PCR, lists solely in-frame clones and lacks some. Among 150,000 to 200,000 clones listed, 85% to 90% were seen once. Sequencing was done on a sample of peripheral blood. These receptors all come from a man younger than 35 with acute or convalescent COVID-19.

The genes are TRBV10-3 and TRBJ1-2, with 8 bases fitting TRBD1. Germline values: CDR1 ENHRY, CDR2 SYGVKD. The ends lost 0 bases at V and 5 bases at J; junction bases unmatched: 8. This CDR3 is built from 16 residues. The CDR3 is CAISESVAGGLYGYTF. The CDR3 DNA reads as TGTGCCATCAGTGAGTCGGTAGCAGGGGGCTTGTATGGCTACACCTTC.

This clone was counted a few times. This chain links TRBV6-5 with TRBJ1-4; D unclear. The CDR3 loop spans 15 amino acids. Trimming removed 0 bases at V and 3 bases at J, with 8 bases between. The germline CDR1 and CDR2 sequences are MNHEY and SVGAGI. CDR3 residues: CASSYSTRPNEKLFF. The DNA of the CDR3 is TGTGCCAGCAGTTACTCGACTCGTCCTAATGAAAAACTGTTTTTT.

This sequence joins TRBV19 and TRBJ2-1, with D tentatively TRBD2 (5 bases). Between the trimmed V and J ends, which lost 6 bases and 2 bases, there was a span of 8 bases. This CDR3 has 13 amino acids. The germline V gene has CDR1 LNHDA and CDR2 SQIVND (reference sequence). The CDR3, as DNA: TGTGCCAGTAGACCGGGAACCTACAATGAGCAGTTCTTC. This gives the protein CASRPGTYNEQFF.

The rearrangement joins TRBV6-1 to TRBJ2-1; 10 bases match TRBD2. The CDR3 is 18 amino acids. Germline V gene lookup returns CDR1 MNHNS and CDR2 SASEGT. V lost 0 bases to trimming and J lost 2 bases; unmatched junction nucleotides: 7. CDR3 sequence reads: CASSEAPLSGGAYNEQFF. The CDR3 DNA reads TGTGCCAGCAGTGAAGCGCCCTTGAGCGGGGGGGCCTACAATGAGCAGTTCTTC.

The sample holds one count of this clone. V is TRBV2 and J is TRBJ1-3; D is possibly TRBD1 (6 bases). The CDR3 runs to 16 residues. Trimming left V 2 bases short and J 3 bases short, with 14 bases between. Per germline, CDR1 SNHLY and CDR2 FYNNEI. Here the CDR3 reads CASSEIGGLVGNTIYF. CDR3 nucleotides: TGTGCCAGCAGTGAAATCGGGGGGCTCGTTGGAAACACCATATATTTT.

To note about this clone: The junction does not match germline at one end; this may be a read error. The chain uses TRBV5-4 and TRBJ2-1; 9 bases fit TRBD2. This CDR3 is 14 amino acids long. Germline loops: CDR1 SGHNT, CDR2 YYREEE (reference sequence). CDR3 loop: CASTLRGGAIGQFF. The CDR3 coding sequence is TGTGCCAGCACCTTGCGGGGGGGGGCAATTGGGCAGTTCTTC.

In this sample, this clone turned up once. This chain connects TRBV27 to TRBJ1-6, with D possibly being TRBD1 (5 bases). Germline CDR1 and CDR2: MNHEY and SMNVEV (reference sequence). CDR3 length: 17 residues. The ends were cut back, 4 bases at V and 1 base at J, with 14 bases in the middle. The CDR3 is CASSSTSGGSYNSPLHF. The CDR3 coding sequence is TGTGCCAGCAGTTCAACGTCCGGGGGGTCCTATAATTCACCCCTCCACTTT.

The chain joins TRBV6-1 to TRBJ1-2; 7 nucleotides agree with TRBD1. Germline V gene lookup returns CDR1 MNHNS and CDR2 SASEGT. The CDR3 totals 15 residues. V shed 2 bases and J 5 bases; nucleotides not matched to a gene: 8. CDR3 sequence: CASSESGTAVYGYTF. CDR3 coding DNA: TGTGCCAGCAGTGAATCCGGGACAGCCGTATATGGCTACACCTTC.

This clone showed up just a few times. The rearrangement joins TRBV7-2 to TRBJ2-3; tentative D call: TRBD2 (6 bases). V lost 5 bases and J 1 base, leaving 13 bases between the germline ends. The CDR3 spans 15 residues. CDR1 is SGHTA, CDR2 FQGNSA, per germline. CDR3 protein: CASSPGVAGTDTQYF. The CDR3 DNA is TGTGCCAGCAGCCCCGGGGTAGCGGGCACAGATACGCAGTATTTT.

The chain uses TRBV7-9 and TRBJ2-5; D gene uncertain. The V and J ends lost 1 base and 2 bases respectively, with 5 bases between them. CDR1 is SEHNR and CDR2 is FQNEAQ in the germline V gene (reference sequence). This CDR3 is 13 amino acids long. The CDR3, as DNA: TGTGCCAGCAGCTTAGGCGCACAAGAGACCCAGTACTTC. Protein product: CASSLGAQETQYF.

This chain connects TRBV27 to TRBJ1-2; maybe TRBD1 (6 bases). V was shortened by 5 bases and J by 0 bases, with 13 bases between the two germline ends. The CDR3 length is 15 residues. Germline values: CDR1 MNHEY, CDR2 SMNVEV (reference sequence). Here the CDR3 DNA reads TGTGCCAGCAGTCGTCGGTCAGGGGCTAACTATGGCTACACCTTC. This gives the protein CASSRRSGANYGYTF.

V is TRBV18 and J is TRBJ1-3, with D hard to call. The CDR3 is 15 residues long. V gave up 4 bases and J gave up 4 bases, with 14 bases separating them. From germline, CDR1 is KGHSH and CDR2 LQKENI. For the CDR3, the DNA is TGTGCCAGCTCACTAGAAAGCTCTACGGGAAACACCATATATTTT. As protein: CASSLESSTGNTIYF.

This chain connects TRBV9 to TRBJ1-2; 8 bases are a match to TRBD1. CDR1 is SGDLS and CDR2 is YYNGEE in the germline V gene. This CDR3 has 14 residues. V trimming: 3 bases; J trimming: 8 bases; junction bases outside the gene matches: 9. The CDR3 DNA reads as TGTGCCAGCAGCGATGGACAGGGCGAGAGGGGCTACACCTTC. Its protein is CASSDGQGERGYTF.

The J gene is TRBJ1-3, the V gene TRBV2, with a tentative D call TRBD1 (5 bases). V lost 4 bases and J lost 4, with 17 bases in between. There are 16 residues in the CDR3. CDR1 SNHLY and CDR2 FYNNEI come from the germline V gene. In DNA, the CDR3 is TGTGCCAGCAGTGTAGAGGCCAGGGCTGGGGGAAACACCATATATTTT. Protein product: CASSVEARAGGNTIYF.